Presented here are 17 T cell receptor beta chains from one specimen sequenced in a study of neurological immune-mediated disorders. Noted time point: longitudinal time-point 2. TCRdb reprocessed the 5' RACE reads via MiXCR and lists one record per CDR3 protein. Of tens of thousands of distinct CDR3 sequences listed, more than 9.5% are singletons. The sample comprised PBMCs. The receptors originated from a man aged 25-45 years in good health.

This clonotype was seen ten or more times. The chain couples TRBV5-5 to TRBJ2-5, with TRBD1 matching 10 bases. V lost 4 bases, J lost 4 bases, and 10 bases stayed unmatched. In germline, CDR1 is SGHKS, CDR2 YYEKEE (reference sequence). The CDR3 is 16 amino acids. The CDR3 loop reads CASSIVPGQGIETQYF. Here the CDR3 DNA reads TGTGCCAGCAGCATCGTCCCGGGACAGGGGATAGAGACCCAGTACTTC.

Ten or more counts support this clonotype. V gene TRBV7-9 combines with J gene TRBJ2-7; D remains ambiguous. The germline V gene encodes CDR1 SEHNR and CDR2 FQNEAQ (reference sequence). The CDR3 is 16 residues long. Trimming cost V 5 bases and J 7 bases, with 24 bases left between them. Here the CDR3 DNA reads TGTGCCAGCAGCCGTACCGCCAAGGGTCCCATGGGTGAGCAGTACTTC. Amino acids: CASSRTAKGPMGEQYF.

In its sample, this clonotype was seen many times. This chain links TRBV5-1 with TRBJ2-7, with 14 bases fitting TRBD2. Germline V gives CDR1 SGHRS, CDR2 YFSETQ. The CDR3 covers 16 residues. Trimming took 3 bases from V and 0 from J; bases not matched to a gene: 2. DNA of the CDR3: TGCGCCAGCAGCTGGACTAGCGGGGGGAGCTCCTACGAGCAGTACTTC. As protein: CASSWTSGGSSYEQYF.

In its sample, this clonotype was seen many times. This chain links TRBV15 with TRBJ1-5, with D maybe TRBD1 (6 bases). CDR3 length: 16 residues. Germline V lookup: CDR1 LNHNV, CDR2 YYDKDF (reference sequence). Trimming removed 0 bases at V and 2 bases at J, with 11 bases between. The CDR3 DNA reads TGTGCCACCAGCAGAGATATGGGGGCGGGCAATCAGCCCCAGCATTTT. Translating it yields CATSRDMGAGNQPQHF.

This clonotype appeared many times. The rearrangement joins TRBV29-1 to TRBJ2-7; D is undetermined. This CDR3 has 14 residues. Germline V CDR1 and CDR2: SQVTM, ANQGSEA. The V and J ends lost 1 base and 0 bases respectively, with 10 bases between them. DNA of the CDR3: TGCAGCGTTGAAGGGGCAGGCCCCTCCTACGAGCAGTACTTC. It is translated as CSVEGAGPSYEQYF.

This clonotype was seen many times. The chain links TRBV5-1 to TRBJ2-2; D uncertain. CDR1 and CDR2 (germline): SGHRS, YFSETQ. V lost 6 bases and J 0 bases, leaving 12 bases between the germline ends. The CDR3 loop spans 15 amino acids. The CDR3 loop reads CASTIDIANTGELFF. The CDR3 nucleotides are TGCGCCAGCACGATCGACATCGCGAACACCGGGGAGCTGTTTTTT.

This clonotype was seen repeatedly, ten times or more. This chain uses TRBV29-1 with TRBJ2-3; D is perhaps TRBD1 or TRBD2 (6 bases each). The CDR3 is 12 residues long. Deletions cut 4 bases from V and 8 bases from J, with 13 bases between. Germline V gives CDR1 SQVTM, CDR2 ANQGSEA. The CDR3 coding sequence is TGCAGCGTTGCGGGGGCGGGCGGTACGCAGTATTTT. Translated, it gives CSVAGAGGTQYF.

Many counts were recorded for this clonotype. V usage is TRBV7-9 and J usage is TRBJ1-2; D gene ambiguous. Germline V lookup: CDR1 SEHNR, CDR2 FQNEAQ (reference sequence). The CDR3 loop spans 13 amino acids. Trimming cost V 4 bases and J 2 bases, with 8 bases left between them. The CDR3 nucleotides are TGTGCCAGCAGCTATCCGGCCAACTATGGCTACACCTTC. Its translation: CASSYPANYGYTF.

This clonotype was detected ten times or more. The V call is TRBV12-3 or TRBV12-4, the J call TRBJ2-1; D is tentatively TRBD1 or TRBD2 (5 bases each). The V and J ends lost 4 bases and 8 bases respectively, with 9 bases between them. The CDR3 is made up of 12 amino acids. The CDR3 region has the DNA TGTGCCAGCAGTTCCGTGGGGGATGAGCAGTTCTTC. It translates to CASSSVGDEQFF.

This clonotype was detected ten times or more. V is TRBV29-1 and J is TRBJ2-1; D ambiguous. V was pared by 5 bases and J by 8 bases, with 16 bases between. CDR1 SQVTM and CDR2 ANQGSEA come from the germline V gene. The CDR3 totals 13 residues. This CDR3 is CSVLDSKADEQFF. DNA of the CDR3: TGCAGCGTTCTGGATTCCAAGGCGGATGAGCAGTTCTTC.

This clonotype was observed many times. This chain uses TRBV7-2 with TRBJ1-1; D may be TRBD1 (6 bases). Trimming left V 0 bases short and J 3 bases short, with 8 bases between. The CDR3 runs 14 residues. In germline, CDR1 is SGHTA, CDR2 FQGNSA. CDR3 in DNA: TGTGCCAGCAGCTTAGCGCCAGGGGACACTGAAGCTTTCTTT. Encoded protein: CASSLAPGDTEAFF.

The table lists this clonotype with many counts. The genes are TRBV7-2 and TRBJ2-6, with 8 bases identical to TRBD1. Per the germline V gene, CDR1 is SGHTA and CDR2 is FQGNSA. J lost 2 bases, V lost 4 bases, and 4 bases had no gene match. The CDR3 loop spans 16 amino acids. In nucleotides, the CDR3 is TGTGCCAGCAGCTCGCCAGGGGGCGCTGGGGCCAACGTCCTGACTTTC. Its translation: CASSSPGGAGANVLTF. The full variable domain, its missing parts supplied by reference TRBV7-2 and TRBJ2-6, is GAGVSQSPSNKVTEKGKDVELRCDPISGHTALYWYRQSLGQGLEFLIYFQGNSAPDKSGLPSDRFSAERTGGSVSTLTIQRTQQEDSAVYLCASSSPGGAGANVLTFGAGSRLTVL.

Ten or more counts support this clonotype. The chain is built from TRBV7-9 and TRBJ2-1; 7 bases match TRBD2. The CDR3 is 17 residues long. Germline CDR1 is SEHNR and CDR2 is FQNEAQ (reference sequence). Trimming removed 6 bases from V and 6 bases from J; junction bases left unmatched: 17. CDR3 coding DNA: TGTGCCAGCAGTTCTATTCGGACTAGAGGGTTCGGCAATGAGCAGTTCTTC. It specifies CASSSIRTRGFGNEQFF.

Ten or more counts support this clonotype. V gene TRBV7-2 combines with J gene TRBJ2-5; D is ambiguous. With 6 bases removed from V and 3 bases from J, the gap between germline ends came to 17 bases. Germline V gene data show CDR1 as SGHTA and CDR2 as FQGNSA. The CDR3 loop spans 15 amino acids. In DNA form, the CDR3 reads TGTGCCAGCAGTCCAGCCACAATAGCAAAAGAGACCCAGTACTTC. Translating it yields CASSPATIAKETQYF.

Details on this clonotype: It may be a read error: a sequence one base away is much more abundant. The chain employs TRBV20-1 and TRBJ1-4; the match to TRBD1 covers 8 bases. From germline, CDR1 is DFQATT and CDR2 SNEGSKA (reference sequence). The CDR3 loop spans 18 amino acids. The CDR3 sequence: CSAESRDRRRGGSEKLIF. In DNA, the CDR3 is TGCAGTGCAGAGAGCCGGGACAGGAGGAGGGGCGGAAGTGAAAAACTGATTTTT.

There are many counts of this clonotype. This rearrangement joins TRBV5-1 to TRBJ1-1, with a weak D call TRBD1 (5 bases). Trimming took off 4 bases at V and 7 bases at J, with 17 bases between the two ends. The germline gives CDR1 SGHRS, CDR2 YFSETQ. The CDR3 loop spans 14 amino acids. This CDR3 is CASSPTLAGGEAFF. Written as DNA, the CDR3 is TGCGCCAGCAGCCCAACCCTGGCGGGGGGTGAAGCTTTCTTT. Based on the CDR3 plus reference TRBV5-1 and TRBJ1-1, the full variable domain is KAGVTQTPRYLIKTRGQQVTLSCSPISGHRSVSWYQQTPGQGLQFLFEYFSETQRNKGNFPGRFSGRQFSNSRSEMNVSTLELGDSALYLCASSPTLAGGEAFFGQGTRLTVV.

In this sample, this clonotype turned up many times. The chain couples TRBV5-1 to TRBJ2-7; no clear D. Germline V lookup: CDR1 SGHRS, CDR2 YFSETQ. This CDR3 has 12 residues. Trimming removed 4 bases from V and 6 bases from J, with 11 bases in between. CDR3 region: CASSLPGFEQYF. The CDR3 bases are TGCGCCAGCAGCCTACCGGGTTTCGAGCAGTACTTC.